Below are 27 T cell receptor beta chains sequenced from a single sample in a study of breast tumors, draining lymph nodes, adjacent tissues. The lymph nodes were axillary draining lymph nodes from breast cancer patients. Via MiXCR, TCRdb re-called the multiplex PCR reads, giving one row per CDR3 protein. The table lists around 230,000 distinct CDR3 sequences, 32% of them singletons, with about 1.4% in the top ten. The sequenced sample was axillary lymph node tissue. These receptor sequences come from a female donor with breast cancer. Some clones in this sample may be carry-over from other donors' samples.

This clonotype has at least ten counts. V and J are TRBV3-1 and TRBJ1-4; D remains ambiguous. V was cut by 4 bases and J by 0 bases, with 6 bases left in between. The germline V gene encodes CDR1 LGHDT and CDR2 YNNKEL (reference sequence). The CDR3 extends over 14 amino acids. CDR3 nucleotides: TGTGCCAGCAGCCGGGGTACAACTAATGAAAAACTGTTTTTT. Translated, it gives CASSRGTTNEKLFF.

This clonotype was detected many times. The CDR3 region is CASSFDSSNQPQHF. The CDR3 nucleotides are TGTGCCAGCAGCTTCGACAGTAGCAATCAGCCCCAGCATTTT. The V call is TRBV6-5, the J call TRBJ1-5; tentatively, D is TRBD1 (5 bases). The CDR3 length is 14 residues. The germline V gene has CDR1 MNHEY and CDR2 SVGAGI. Trimming stripped 6 bases from V and 0 bases from J, with 9 bases between.

This clonotype was counted many times. The chain carries TRBV4-1 and TRBJ1-3; D is unresolved. The CDR3 runs to 15 residues. The germline gives CDR1 MGHRA, CDR2 YSYEKL. V lost 3 bases, J lost 1 base, and 10 bases lay in between. CDR3 sequence reads: CASSQPSRSGNTIYF. The CDR3 DNA reads TGCGCCAGCAGCCAGCCCTCAAGATCTGGAAACACCATATATTTT.

Comments on this clonotype: This may be a read error: a much more frequent sequence differs by one nucleotide. The V gene is TRBV3-1, the J gene TRBJ2-3; TRBD1 agrees at 7 bases. In germline, CDR1 is LGHDT, CDR2 YNNKEL (reference sequence). The CDR3 length is 16 residues. The CDR3 nucleotides read TGTGTCAGCAGCCACGCGACAGGGATGGGGACAGATACGCAGTATTTT. Translation: CVSSHATGMGTDTQYF.

This rearrangement joins TRBV9 to TRBJ2-5; 7 bases match TRBD2. Germline V gives CDR1 SGDLS, CDR2 YYNGEE. The CDR3 spans 13 residues. With V trimmed by 4 bases and J by 6 bases, 6 bases remained unmatched. CDR3 sequence reads: CASSNPGGKTQYF. DNA of the CDR3: TGTGCCAGCAGCAACCCGGGGGGTAAGACCCAGTACTTC. The full variable domain, with the rest looked up from reference TRBV9 and TRBJ2-5, is DSGVTQTPKHLITATGQRVTLRCSPRSGDLSVYWYQQSLDQGLQFLIQYYNGEERAKGNILERFSAQQFPDLHSELNLSSLELGDSALYFCASSNPGGKTQYFGPGTRLLVL.

The rearrangement uses TRBV7-9 and TRBJ1-2, with D possibly being TRBD1 (5 bases). The CDR3 extends over 13 amino acids. Between the trimmed V and J ends, which lost 3 bases and 4 bases, there was a span of 9 bases. Germline CDR1 is SEHNR and CDR2 is FQNEAQ (reference sequence). CDR3 region: CASSLGQIYGYTF. Here the CDR3 DNA reads TGTGCCAGCAGCTTGGGGCAGATCTATGGCTACACCTTC.

This clonotype was seen at least ten times. The CDR3 DNA reads TGCGCCAGCAGCCAAGATCGCCGCCACTACGAGCAGTACTTC. Protein product: CASSQDRRHYEQYF. The rearrangement uses TRBV4-3 and TRBJ2-7, with no clear D. Germline V CDR1 and CDR2: LGHNA, YSLEER. Trimming cost V 0 bases and J 3 bases, with 9 bases left between them. This CDR3 spans 14 amino acids.

The chain links TRBV20-1 to TRBJ2-1; 10 positions agree with TRBD2. The CDR3 length is 13 residues. The germline gives CDR1 DFQATT, CDR2 SNEGSKA (reference sequence). CDR3 amino acids: CRLSGGNYNEQFF. Written as DNA, the CDR3 is TGCAGGCTTAGCGGGGGGAACTACAATGAGCAGTTCTTC.

Ten or more counts support this clonotype. The V and J genes are TRBV6-6 and TRBJ2-4; D perhaps matches TRBD1 (5 bases). Trimming took 6 bases from V and 9 from J, leaving 12 bases between them. The V gene's germline CDR1 is MNHNY and CDR2 SVGAGI (reference sequence). CDR3 length: 12 amino acids. The DNA for the CDR3 is TGTGCCAGCAGCCCCAGGGTTGGCATTCAGTACTTC. It yields the protein CASSPRVGIQYF.

Only a few counts were recorded for this clonotype. A read error may produce the germline difference seen at one junction end. J is TRBJ2-7 and V is TRBV6-2 or TRBV6-3; D gene ambiguous. Per the germline V gene, CDR1 is MNHEY and CDR2 is SVGEGT. The CDR3 loop spans 14 amino acids. CDR3 DNA: TGTGCCAGCAGTCACTCAAAGGGCTTCTACGAGCAGTACTTC. Amino acids: CASSHSKGFYEQYF.

This clonotype was observed at least ten times. This rearrangement joins TRBV28 to TRBJ2-7; 11 bases align to TRBD2. With 4 bases clipped from V and 4 bases from J, the junction kept 9 bases outside the gene matches. Germline CDR1 reads MDHEN; CDR2 reads SYDVKM. CDR3 length: 16 amino acids. The CDR3 DNA follows: TGTGCCAGCAGTTCACCAACTAGCGGGAGACCGTACGAGCAGTACTTC. It encodes CASSSPTSGRPYEQYF.

This clonotype came up a few times. Since a much larger clone is just one base distant, this may be a read error. This rearrangement joins TRBV20-1 to TRBJ2-7; TRBD2 matches at 13 bases. This CDR3 spans 15 amino acids. Germline-derived CDR1 and CDR2 are DFQATT and SNEGSKA (reference sequence). V dropped 3 bases and J dropped 5; count of bases not matched to a gene: 7. CDR3 in DNA: TGCAGTGCTAGCAAACTAGCGGGAGGGACGAACGAGCAGTACTTC. This codes for CSASKLAGGTNEQYF.

This chain links TRBV2 with TRBJ1-1; a possible D gene is TRBD1 (6 bases). Deletions cut 8 bases from V and 1 base from J, with 14 bases between. CDR3 size: 14 residues. CDR1 and CDR2 from the germline V gene are SNHLY and FYNNEI. CDR3 coding DNA: TGTGCCAGCCGCCGGACAGAGACGAACACTGAAGCTTTCTTT. Its translation is CASRRTETNTEAFF.

In this sample, this clonotype turned up many times. The chain has TRBV4-2 and TRBJ2-5; 8 positions agree with TRBD2. CDR3 length: 18 residues. J lost 5 bases, V lost 0 bases, and 14 bases had no gene match. The germline CDR1 and CDR2 sequences are LGHNA and YNFKEQ. CDR3 nucleotides: TGTGCCAGCAGCCAAGATTCCTATCGGGTAGCGGGAAGGGAGACCCAGTACTTC. It yields the protein CASSQDSYRVAGRETQYF.

The chain carries TRBV10-2 and TRBJ1-1; D perhaps matches TRBD1 (5 bases). The V and J ends lost 7 bases and 4 bases respectively, with 13 bases between them. CDR1 is WSHSY, CDR2 SAAADI, per germline. CDR3 length: 13 amino acids. DNA of the CDR3: TGCGCCAGCATTTCCGGGACGGCCACTGAAGCTTTCTTT. It codes for CASISGTATEAFF.

This clonotype was observed a few times. This could be a read error, since a much larger clone is one nucleotide away. The V gene is TRBV7-8, the J gene TRBJ2-3; 7 bases are a match to TRBD1. The germline V gene encodes CDR1 SGHVS and CDR2 FQNEAQ. The CDR3 is made up of 18 amino acids. CDR3: CASSLKFWDRKSTHTQYF. CDR3 bases: TGTGCCAGCAGCTTAAAGTTTTGGGACAGAAAAAGCACACATACGCAGTATTTT.

Points on this clonotype: A read error is possible here, since a much larger clone lies one base away. This rearrangement joins TRBV4-3 to TRBJ1-1; D uncertain. This CDR3 is built from 14 residues. Germline CDR1 is LGHNA and CDR2 is YSLEER. The CDR3 nucleotides are TGCGCCAGCAGCCAAGATTCGTCAATCACTAAAGCTTTCTTT. This sequence encodes CASSQDSSITKAFF.

For this clonotype: At one boundary the junction diverges from the germline segment, which might be a read error. The rearrangement joins TRBV10-3 to TRBJ2-7; 10 bases agree with TRBD2. CDR3 length equals 15 residues. CDR1 is ENHRY, CDR2 SYGVKD, per germline. CDR3 DNA sequence: TGTGCCATCAGTTTCCGGCTAGCGGGAGAAGACGAGCGGTACTTC. It encodes CAISFRLAGEDERYF.

This clonotype was found a few times. The junction departs from the called germline gene at one end, perhaps through a read error. This rearrangement joins TRBV11-2 to TRBJ2-6; unclear D gene. Germline V CDR1 and CDR2: SGHAT, FQNNGV. There are 15 residues in the CDR3. The CDR3 region has the DNA TGTGCCAGCAGCTTAGGAGTCTCTGCGGCCAACGTCCTGACTTTC. It is translated as CASSLGVSAANVLTF.

In this sample, this clonotype turned up many times. This rearrangement joins TRBV5-5 to TRBJ1-3, with D maybe TRBD1 (5 bases). This CDR3 is built from 15 residues. Germline V gene data show CDR1 as SGHKS and CDR2 as YYEKEE (reference sequence). The ends were cut back, 4 bases at V and 1 base at J, with 12 bases in the middle. The CDR3 nucleotides read TGTGCCAGCAGCACGGACGGGACTTCTGGAAACACCATATATTTT. This sequence encodes CASSTDGTSGNTIYF. The full variable domain, its missing parts supplied by reference TRBV5-5 and TRBJ1-3, is DAGVTQSPTHLIKTRGQQVTLRCSPISGHKSVSWYQQVLGQGPQFIFQYYEKEERGRGNFPDRFSARQFPNYSSELNVNALLLGDSALYLCASSTDGTSGNTIYFGEGSWLTVV.

The sample holds many counts of this clonotype. The chain links TRBV6-1 to TRBJ1-5; D not resolved. The CDR3 covers 11 residues. V was cut by 6 bases and J by 9 bases, with 9 bases left in between. Germline V gives CDR1 MNHNS, CDR2 SASEGT. CDR3 protein: CASSAEWPQHF. DNA for the CDR3: TGTGCCAGCAGCGCTGAATGGCCCCAGCATTTT.

This clonotype was picked up many times. V and J are TRBV4-1 and TRBJ1-5; a possible D gene is TRBD1 (5 bases). Trimming stripped 0 bases from V and 6 bases from J, with 15 bases between. Germline-derived CDR1 and CDR2 are MGHRA and YSYEKL. This CDR3 contains 16 residues. This CDR3 is CASSQEVLGGIQPQHF. The CDR3 DNA reads TGCGCCAGCAGCCAAGAAGTATTGGGGGGAATTCAGCCCCAGCATTTT.

The gene calls are TRBV7-2 and TRBJ2-7, with 11 positions matching TRBD1. The CDR3 extends over 24 amino acids. The V gene end was trimmed by 6 bases and the J gene end by 0 bases; junction bases not matched to a gene: 31. Germline V CDR1 and CDR2: SGHTA, FQGNSA. The CDR3, as DNA: TGTGCCAGCAGTTACTCGTCGGCCCTCGGGGTGGACAGGGGGCGACCCAGGAGCTCCTACGAGCAGTACTTC. Its translation: CASSYSSALGVDRGRPRSSYEQYF.

DNA for the CDR3: TGTGCTGGCAGCTTAGGTCTCGCGGGGACCCAGTACTTC. Protein: CAGSLGLAGTQYF. This chain joins TRBV7-6 and TRBJ2-5; weak D call: TRBD2 (5 bases). CDR3 length equals 13 residues. CDR1 is SGHVS, CDR2 FNYEAQ, per germline.

This clonotype was seen many times. V and J are TRBV12-3 or TRBV12-4 and TRBJ1-2, with D possibly TRBD1 on 5 matching bases. This CDR3 has 13 amino acids. The V end lost 3 bases, the J end lost 2 bases, and 7 bases lay between the germline ends. CDR3 DNA: TGTGCCAGCAGTTTGGGGCTCAACTATGGCTACACCTTC. Protein: CASSLGLNYGYTF.

This clonotype was seen repeatedly, ten times or more. This chain links TRBV20-1 with TRBJ1-5; D is possibly TRBD1 (6 bases). CDR1 is DFQATT and CDR2 is SNEGSKA in the germline V gene (reference sequence). The CDR3 is 14 amino acids. With 0 bases removed from V and 4 bases from J, the gap between germline ends came to 10 bases. This chain's CDR3 is CSARDGGRNQPQHF. CDR3 DNA sequence: TGCAGTGCTAGAGATGGGGGCAGGAATCAGCCCCAGCATTTT.

In regard to this clonotype: One end of the junction varies from germline; a read error may be responsible. This chain links TRBV12-3 or TRBV12-4 with TRBJ2-2; tentatively, D is TRBD2 (5 bases). This CDR3 region has 14 residues. This chain's CDR3 is CASSEGGPTGELFF. The CDR3, as DNA: TGCGCCAGCAGTGAGGGTGGACCAACCGGGGAGCTGTTTTTT.